This T cell receptor (beta chain) was documented in a study of CD8+CD57+ T cells in acquired aplastic anemia. Overall study context: Mean DNA quantity obtained from sorted CD4+ and CD8+ cells was about 3.2 ug.

The CDR3 is 15 residues long. Germline values: CDR1 MGHDK, CDR2 SYGVNS. Trimming at V came to 3 bases and at J to 3 bases, leaving 5 bases not matched to a gene. Genomic DNA provided the template from which TCR beta VDJ and CDR3 profiles were obtained. TCRdb reprocessed the reads with MiXCR, giving one entry per CDR3 protein. The sample lists under 200,000 distinct CDR3 sequences, over 70% occurring once. In this sample, this clonotype turned up a few times. The target antigen is unknown. Those patients picked for sequencing had displayed CD8+CD57+ cell expansion on flow cytometry. Study-level results: The number of CD8+ CDR3 sequences shared by patients and controls was roughly 30.

Material: sorted CD4+, CD8+, or CD8+CD57+ T cells (not recorded which) from PBMCs. The chain has TRBV25-1 and TRBJ2-7; the match to TRBD2 covers 10 bases. The sequence was collected from a human donor with aplastic anemia. The CDR3 DNA reads TGTGCCAGCAGTGACCCACCTAGCGGGAGCTACGAGCAGTACTTC. Translated: CASSDPPSGSYEQYF.